The sequence of this TCR beta chain was determined in a study of radiation and T cells in renal cell carcinoma. Stated treatment: treatment-naive control, cytoreductive nephrectomy. This clone was observed a few times. Using immunoSEQ multiplex PCR, the repertoire was profiled, and TCRdb retains in-frame clones only, with some absent. The sample has 10,000 or so clones; roughly 60% are singletons. The sequence was obtained from a man aged 35 to 55 with renal cell carcinoma. Sequencing used tumor tissue, obtained from a patient whose treatment was nephrectomy without radiotherapy.

In nucleotides, the CDR3 is TGTGCCACCAGCAGGGACAGGGTGGGAAACACCATATATTTT. Protein product: CATSRDRVGNTIYF. The genes are TRBV15 and TRBJ1-3; 8 bases map to TRBD1. This CDR3 has 14 residues. Per the germline V gene, CDR1 is LNHNV and CDR2 is YYDKDF (reference sequence). V was clipped by 3 bases and J by 4 bases; unmatched bases: 2.